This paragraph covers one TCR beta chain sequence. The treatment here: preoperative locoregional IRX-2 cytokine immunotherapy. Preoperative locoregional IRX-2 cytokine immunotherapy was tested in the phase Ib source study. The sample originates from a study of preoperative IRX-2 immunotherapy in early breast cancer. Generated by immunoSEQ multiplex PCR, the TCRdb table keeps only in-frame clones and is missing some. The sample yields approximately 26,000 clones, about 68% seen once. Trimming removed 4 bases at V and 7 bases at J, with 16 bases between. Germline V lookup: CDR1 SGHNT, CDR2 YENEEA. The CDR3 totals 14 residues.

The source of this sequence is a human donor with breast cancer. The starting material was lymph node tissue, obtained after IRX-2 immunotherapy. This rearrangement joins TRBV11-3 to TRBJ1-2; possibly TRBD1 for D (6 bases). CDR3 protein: CASSSESRGSGYTF. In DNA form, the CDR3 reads TGTGCCAGCAGCTCAGAATCCAGGGGATCTGGCTACACCTTC. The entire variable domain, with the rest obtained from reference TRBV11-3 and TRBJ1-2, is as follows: EAGVVQSPRYKIIEKKQPVAFWCNPISGHNTLYWYLQNLGQGPELLIRYENEEAVDDSQLPKDRFSAERLKGVDSTLKIQPAELGDSAVYLCASSSESRGSGYTFGSGTRLTVV.